These 17 T cell receptor beta chains share one sample of origin, sequenced in a study of blood T cell repertoires in COVID-19. The data were produced by immunoSEQ multiplex PCR, yet TCRdb's version contains in-frame clones alone and is incomplete. The sample records roughly 250,000 clones, approximately 82% being singletons. The sample taken for sequencing was peripheral blood. These receptors were taken from a woman aged 80 or over with active or convalescent COVID-19.

The chain joins TRBV7-6 to TRBJ1-3, with D possibly being TRBD1 (6 bases). This CDR3 is 16 amino acids long. V was clipped by 4 bases and J by 0 bases, with 13 bases between them. The germline V gene encodes CDR1 SGHVS and CDR2 FNYEAQ. In DNA, the CDR3 is TGTGCCAGCAGCTCACGGACAGTTCTCTCTGGAAACACCATATATTTT. This translates into CASSSRTVLSGNTIYF. The variable domain in full, completed from reference TRBV7-6 and TRBJ1-3, reads GAGVSQSPRYKVTKRGQDVALRCDPISGHVSLYWYRQALGQGPEFLTYFNYEAQQDKSGLPNDRFSAERPEGSISTLTIQRTEQRDSAMYRCASSSRTVLSGNTIYFGEGSWLTVV.

In regard to this clone: Other nucleotide sequences from this sample produce the same CDR3. The chain employs TRBV18 and TRBJ2-5; TRBD1 matches 7 bases. Losses at the gene ends were 0 bases for V and 2 bases for J; bases not matched to a gene: 0. The CDR3 covers 14 residues. Germline V CDR1 and CDR2: KGHSH, LQKENI. The CDR3 coding sequence is TGTGCCAGCTCACCACCGACAGGGCAAGAGACCCAGTACTTC. Residues: CASSPPTGQETQYF.

The table lists this clone with many counts. CDR3 sequence reads: CASSWGVADPAGYTF. Here the CDR3 DNA reads TGCGCCAGCAGCTGGGGGGTGGCCGACCCGGCGGGCTACACCTTC. The chain links TRBV5-1 to TRBJ1-2; weak D call: TRBD1 (5 bases). Trimming left V 3 bases short and J 8 bases short, with 20 bases between. Germline CDR1 and CDR2: SGHRS and YFSETQ. This CDR3 comprises 15 residues. Based on the CDR3 plus reference TRBV5-1 and TRBJ1-2, the full variable domain is KAGVTQTPRYLIKTRGQQVTLSCSPISGHRSVSWYQQTPGQGLQFLFEYFSETQRNKGNFPGRFSGRQFSNSRSEMNVSTLELGDSALYLCASSWGVADPAGYTFGSGTRLTVV.

This chain connects TRBV5-4 to TRBJ2-1, with 10 nucleotides matching TRBD2. Germline V gene lookup returns CDR1 SGHNT and CDR2 YYREEE (reference sequence). The CDR3 totals 16 residues. Trimming cost V 2 bases and J 7 bases; bases outside gene matches: 9. The CDR3 loop is CASSLGSSGSSNEQFF. The CDR3 region has the DNA TGTGCCAGCAGCTTAGGATCTAGCGGGAGTAGTAATGAGCAGTTCTTC.

This CDR3 reads CASSLARTRVYDEQFF. DNA for the CDR3: TGCGCCAGCAGCTTGGCCAGGACTAGAGTTTACGATGAGCAGTTCTTC. This rearrangement joins TRBV5-1 to TRBJ2-1; the match to TRBD2 covers 7 bases. The CDR3 is 16 amino acids. CDR1 and CDR2 (germline): SGHRS, YFSETQ. Germline trimming cut 0 bases from V and 8 bases from J; bases unmatched to any gene: 11.

The chain uses TRBV3-1 (or the pseudogene TRBV3-2) and TRBJ1-5; 12 bases map to TRBD1. CDR1 is LGHDT, CDR2 YNNKEL, per germline (reference sequence). The CDR3 has 15 amino acids. V lost 5 bases to trimming and J lost 3 bases; unmatched junction nucleotides: 2. The CDR3 coding sequence is TGTGCCAGCAGCTTGGGACAGGGGGCCAATCAGCCCCAGCATTTT. Translation: CASSLGQGANQPQHF.

V is TRBV28 and J is TRBJ1-6, with D hard to call. Between the trimmed V and J ends, which lost 0 bases and 9 bases, there was a span of 15 bases. CDR1 is MDHEN and CDR2 is SYDVKM in the germline V gene. The CDR3 extends over 16 amino acids. The CDR3 here is CASSLWGPTGSSPLHF. For the CDR3, the DNA is TGTGCCAGCAGTTTATGGGGCCCCACCGGTTCTTCACCCCTCCACTTT.

CDR3 bases: TGTGCCAGCAGTTCCATAGCGGGAGGGACCTACAATGAGCAGTTCTTC. It translates to CASSSIAGGTYNEQFF. This chain connects TRBV28 to TRBJ2-1; 11 bases agree with TRBD2. V lost 4 bases, J lost 2 bases, and 4 bases stayed unmatched. CDR3 size: 16 residues. CDR1 is MDHEN and CDR2 is SYDVKM in the germline V gene.

The chain joins TRBV28 to TRBJ1-1, with TRBD1 matching 9 bases. Looked up from germline, CDR1 is MDHEN and CDR2 is SYDVKM. The V gene end was trimmed by 7 bases and the J gene end by 6 bases; junction bases not matched to a gene: 12. CDR3 length equals 15 residues. The DNA of the CDR3 is TGTGCCAGCATGATGGGGGACAGGGTAGTCCCTGAAGCTTTCTTT. Protein product: CASMMGDRVVPEAFF.

This rearrangement joins TRBV5-1 to TRBJ2-3; 12 nucleotides align to TRBD2. V dropped 1 base and J dropped 3; count of bases not matched to a gene: 9. Germline values: CDR1 SGHRS, CDR2 YFSETQ. The CDR3 runs 18 residues. The CDR3, as DNA: TGCGCCAGCAGCTTGTTCCTAGCGGGAGGGCCAGAGACAGATACGCAGTATTTT. It encodes CASSLFLAGGPETDTQYF.

This clone was detected only once. A junction end diverges from the germline sequence, so it may reflect a read error. The chain is built from TRBV6-1 and TRBJ2-7, with a weak D call TRBD2 (5 bases). This CDR3 has 13 residues. CDR1 and CDR2 (germline): MNHNS, SASEGT. CDR3 sequence (DNA): TGTGCCAGCAGAGAAGGGAGCTCCTACGAGCAGTACTTC. Its translation: CASREGSSYEQYF.

This chain uses TRBV28 with TRBJ1-2, with TRBD1 matching 7 bases. The CDR3 covers 16 residues. Germline V gene sequence: CDR1 MDHEN, CDR2 SYDVKM. The V segment lost 3 bases and the J segment 0 bases; nucleotides outside the gene matches: 7. CDR3 DNA sequence: TGTGCCAGCAGTTTGTGGGAGGACAGGACTAACTATGGCTACACCTTC. It codes for CASSLWEDRTNYGYTF.

There are a few counts of this clone. The V gene is TRBV28, the J gene TRBJ2-7; D is uncertain. From germline, CDR1 is MDHEN and CDR2 SYDVKM. V was clipped by 4 bases and J by 5 bases, with 15 bases between them. CDR3 size: 14 residues. Here the CDR3 reads CASSSSPSINEQYF. The CDR3 nucleotides are TGTGCCAGCAGTTCATCCCCCTCTATCAACGAGCAGTACTTC.

The CDR3 DNA follows: TGTGCCATCAGTCAGGGGACAGTTAGCAATCAGCCCCAGCATTTT. Translation gives CAISQGTVSNQPQHF. V and J are TRBV10-3 and TRBJ1-5, with TRBD1 matching over 7 bases. This CDR3 has 15 residues. In germline, CDR1 is ENHRY, CDR2 SYGVKD. The V segment lost 5 bases and the J segment 0 bases; nucleotides outside the gene matches: 4.

The J gene is TRBJ1-5, the V gene TRBV29-1, with D possibly being TRBD1 (5 bases). CDR3 length equals 13 residues. Germline V lookup: CDR1 SQVTM, CDR2 ANQGSEA. The ends were cut back, 6 bases at V and 4 bases at J, with 13 bases in the middle. The CDR3: CSVKGGANQPQHF. The CDR3 nucleotides are TGCAGCGTCAAAGGAGGGGCTAATCAGCCCCAGCATTTT. The full variable domain, its missing parts supplied by reference TRBV29-1 and TRBJ1-5, is SAVISQKPSRDICQRGTSLTIQCQVDSQVTMMFWYRQQPGQSLTLIATANQGSEATYESGFVIDKFPISRPNLTFSTLTVSNMSPEDSSIYLCSVKGGANQPQHFGDGTRLSIL.

This clone occurred once. The genes are TRBV12-3 or TRBV12-4 and TRBJ1-1, with D possibly matching TRBD1 (5 bases). This CDR3 has 12 amino acids. Trimming stripped 6 bases from V and 4 bases from J, with 9 bases between. The CDR3 DNA reads as TGTGCCAGCAGAATACAGGTCACTGAAGCTTTCTTT. Translating gives CASRIQVTEAFF.

The table lists this clone with a few counts. V is TRBV19 and J is TRBJ1-1, with 8 positions matching TRBD1. Trimming at V came to 4 bases and at J to 0 bases, leaving 4 bases not matched to a gene. Germline V gives CDR1 LNHDA, CDR2 SQIVND (reference sequence). The CDR3 covers 15 residues. The CDR3 nucleotides are TGTGCCAGTAGTAAAGGACAGGGAATGAACACTGAAGCTTTCTTT. As protein: CASSKGQGMNTEAFF. The full variable domain, in which reference TRBV19 and TRBJ1-1 provide the parts outside the CDR3, is DGGITQSPKYLFRKEGQNVTLSCEQNLNHDAMYWYRQDPGQGLRLIYYSQIVNDFQKGDIAEGYSVSREKKESFPLTVTSAQKNPTAFYLCASSKGQGMNTEAFFGQGTRLTVV.